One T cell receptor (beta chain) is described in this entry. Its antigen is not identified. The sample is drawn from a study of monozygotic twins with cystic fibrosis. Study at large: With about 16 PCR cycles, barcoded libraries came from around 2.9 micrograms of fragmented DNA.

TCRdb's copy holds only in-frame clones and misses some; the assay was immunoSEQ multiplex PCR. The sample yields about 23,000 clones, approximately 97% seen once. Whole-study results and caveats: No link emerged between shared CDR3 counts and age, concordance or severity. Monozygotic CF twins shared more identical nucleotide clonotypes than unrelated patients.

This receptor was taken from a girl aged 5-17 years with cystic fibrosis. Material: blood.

This CDR3 is CAISESNPRGMKNIQYF. The CDR3 DNA reads as TGTGCCATCAGTGAGTCGAACCCAAGGGGGATGAAAAACATTCAGTACTTC. The chain combines TRBV10-3 with TRBJ2-4; possibly TRBD1 for D (6 bases). Germline V gene sequence: CDR1 ENHRY, CDR2 SYGVKD. The CDR3 is made up of 17 amino acids. The V end was cut by 0 bases, the J end by 4 bases, with 16 bases between.